Included here is one TCR beta chain sequence, with context. The antigen is undetermined. The CDR3 runs 14 residues. With 6 bases clipped from V and 1 base from J, the junction kept 5 bases outside the gene matches. Per germline, CDR1 MNHEY and CDR2 SVGAGI. These data are taken from a study of TIL therapy for anti-PD-1-resistant metastatic lung cancer. Study-level results: This highly selected cohort may not generalize to typical lung cancer patients.

Sequencing used immunoSEQ v3. Libraries were sequenced to 1.5 million to 2 million read pairs (survey) or roughly 4.5-6 million (deep). Clones were read by immunoSEQ multiplex PCR, and TCRdb kept only the in-frame ones, dropping some. In the table there are around 21,000 clones, 70% to 80% of which are singletons. Documented time point: pre-treatment sample, taken before nivolumab and TIL therapy. The specimen comprised blood, sampled at baseline. The source of this sequence is a person between 25 and 80 years old with non-small cell lung cancer. The genes are TRBV6-5 and TRBJ2-5; 7 positions agree with TRBD1. CDR3 nucleotide sequence: TGTGCCAGCAGCAAGGACAGGCTCCAAGAGACCCAGTACTTC. This gives the protein CASSKDRLQETQYF.